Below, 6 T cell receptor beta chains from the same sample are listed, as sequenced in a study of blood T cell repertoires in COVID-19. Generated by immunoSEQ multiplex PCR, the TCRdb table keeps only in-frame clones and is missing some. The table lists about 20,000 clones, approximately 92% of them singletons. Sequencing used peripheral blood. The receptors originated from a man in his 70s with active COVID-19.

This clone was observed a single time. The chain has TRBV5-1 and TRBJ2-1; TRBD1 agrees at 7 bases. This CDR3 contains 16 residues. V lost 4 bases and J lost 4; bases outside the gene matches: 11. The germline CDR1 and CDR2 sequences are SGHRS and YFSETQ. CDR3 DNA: TGCGCCAGCAGCCCCAACTTCCGGGACAGATACAATGAGCAGTTCTTC. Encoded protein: CASSPNFRDRYNEQFF.

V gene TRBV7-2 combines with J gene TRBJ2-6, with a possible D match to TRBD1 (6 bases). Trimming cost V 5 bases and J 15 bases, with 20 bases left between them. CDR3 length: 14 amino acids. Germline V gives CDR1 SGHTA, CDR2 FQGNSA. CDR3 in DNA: TGTGCCAGCAGCCCGGACAGCCTAACTGCGGGCCTGACTTTC. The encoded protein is CASSPDSLTAGLTF.

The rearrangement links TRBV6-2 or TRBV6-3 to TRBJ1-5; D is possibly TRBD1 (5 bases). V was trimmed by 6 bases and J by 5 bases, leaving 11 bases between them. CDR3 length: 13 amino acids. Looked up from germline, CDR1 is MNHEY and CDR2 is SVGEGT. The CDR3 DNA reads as TGTGCCAGCAGCTATGACAGTTATCAGCCCCAGCATTTT. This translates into CASSYDSYQPQHF.

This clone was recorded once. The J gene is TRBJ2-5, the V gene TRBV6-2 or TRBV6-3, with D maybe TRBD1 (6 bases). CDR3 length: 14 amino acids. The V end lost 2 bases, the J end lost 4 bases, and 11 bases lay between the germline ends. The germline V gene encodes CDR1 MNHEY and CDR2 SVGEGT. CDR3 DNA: TGTGCCAGCAGTTACCCGGGCAGGGGAGAGACCCAGTACTTC. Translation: CASSYPGRGETQYF.

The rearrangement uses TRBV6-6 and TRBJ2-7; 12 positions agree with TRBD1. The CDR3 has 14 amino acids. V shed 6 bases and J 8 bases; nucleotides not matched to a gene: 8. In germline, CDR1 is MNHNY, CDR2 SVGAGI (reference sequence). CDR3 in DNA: TGTGCCAGCAGACCCCCGGGACAGGGGGCCAAGCAGTACTTC. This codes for CASRPPGQGAKQYF.

The CDR3 loop reads CASSLEWQAGEQYF. The CDR3 DNA is TGTGCCAGCAGCTTAGAATGGCAGGCCGGCGAGCAGTACTTC. The chain employs TRBV11-2 and TRBJ2-7; D gene ambiguous. V lost 0 bases and J 6 bases, leaving 12 bases between the germline ends. This CDR3 contains 14 residues. CDR1 is SGHAT and CDR2 is FQNNGV in the germline V gene.